This T cell receptor beta chain was recovered during a study of blood T cell repertoires in COVID-19. Study in general: The study drew acute and convalescent COVID-19 samples from the United States, Italy and Spain.

Clinical history as reported by participants underpinned cohort assignment. Under the authors' procedure: Cell counts per sample came from amplifying reference gene primers. Generated by immunoSEQ multiplex PCR, the TCRdb table keeps only in-frame clones and is missing some. V and J calls and clone size are those listed in that table; D and trimming were worked out from the DNA. In the table there are a few hundred thousand clones, approximately 92% of which are singletons. The sample consisted of PBMCs or T cells enriched from blood (not recorded which). The source of this sequence is a woman aged 18-29 years in a cohort exposed to, infected with or recovered from COVID-19 (not recorded which).

The CDR3 reads CASSSASGITSYEQYF. CDR3 sequence (DNA): TGTGCCAGCAGCTCCGCTAGCGGCATTACCTCCTACGAGCAGTACTTC. The rearrangement joins TRBV7-9 to TRBJ2-7; 7 bases map to TRBD2. Germline V gene data show CDR1 as SEHNR and CDR2 as FQNEAQ (reference sequence). The V segment lost 4 bases and the J segment 0 bases; nucleotides outside the gene matches: 9. The CDR3 is 16 residues long.